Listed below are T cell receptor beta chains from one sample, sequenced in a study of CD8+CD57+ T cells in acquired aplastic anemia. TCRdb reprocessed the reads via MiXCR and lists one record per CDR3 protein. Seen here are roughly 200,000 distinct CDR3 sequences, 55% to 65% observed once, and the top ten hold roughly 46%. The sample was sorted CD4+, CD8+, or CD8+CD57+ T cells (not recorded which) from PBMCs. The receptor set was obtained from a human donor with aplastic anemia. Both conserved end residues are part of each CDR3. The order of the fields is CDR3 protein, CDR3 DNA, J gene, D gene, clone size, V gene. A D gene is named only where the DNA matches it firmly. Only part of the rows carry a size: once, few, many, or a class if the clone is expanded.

CDR3: CASNVAGSETQYF
DNA: TGTGCCAGCAACGTAGCGGGGTCGGAGACCCAGTACTTC
J: TRBJ2-5
D: TRBD2
size: -
V: TRBV7-2

CDR3: CASSFGREYEQYF
DNA: TGTGCCAGCAGCTTTGGCAGGGAATACGAGCAGTACTTC
J: TRBJ2-7
D: -
size: -
V: TRBV7-9

CDR3: CASSVGVTGNSPLHF
DNA: TGTGCCAGCAGCGTAGGTGTCACGGGCAATTCACCCCTCCACTTT
J: TRBJ1-6
D: -
size: -
V: TRBV9

CDR3: CASSRGGTGNTEAFF
DNA: TGCGCCAGTAGTCGGGGCGGGACAGGGAACACTGAAGCTTTCTTT
J: TRBJ1-1
D: TRBD1
size: many
V: TRBV4-1

CDR3: CAISLGGDTYEQYF
DNA: TGTGCCATCAGTTTAGGAGGGGATACCTACGAGCAGTACTTC
J: TRBJ2-7
D: -
size: once
V: TRBV10-3

CDR3: CASSPRTGGAGQPQHF
DNA: TGTGCCAGTAGTCCGAGGACAGGGGGCGCGGGTCAGCCCCAGCATTTT
J: TRBJ1-5
D: TRBD1
size: -
V: TRBV19

CDR3: CATSDIGNTGELFF
DNA: TGTGCCACCAGTGACATTGGGAACACCGGGGAGCTGTTTTTT
J: TRBJ2-2
D: -
size: many
V: TRBV24-1

CDR3: CASSSSGSPYNEQFF
DNA: TGTGCTAGCAGCTCTTCGGGAAGCCCCTACAATGAGCAGTTCTTC
J: TRBJ2-1
D: -
size: once
V: TRBV7-7

CDR3: CASRDYGTEAFF
DNA: TGTGCCAGCAGGGACTATGGCACTGAAGCTTTCTTT
J: TRBJ1-1
D: -
size: -
V: TRBV25-1

CDR3: CATSDPPGTSGRGEQFF
DNA: TGTGCCACCAGTGATCCGCCCGGGACTAGCGGGAGGGGTGAGCAGTTCTTC
J: TRBJ2-1
D: TRBD2
size: -
V: TRBV24-1

CDR3: CASSSTPGVYYEQYF
DNA: TGTGCCAGCAGTTCTACCCCCGGGGTCTACTACGAGCAGTACTTC
J: TRBJ2-7
D: -
size: -
V: TRBV27

CDR3: CASSEPEGTQYF
DNA: TGTGCCAGCAGCGAACCCGAGGGGACCCAGTACTTC
J: TRBJ2-5
D: -
size: -
V: TRBV7-3

CDR3: CASSLQGWDTGELFF
DNA: TGTGCCAGCAGCTTACAGGGTTGGGACACCGGGGAGCTGTTTTTT
J: TRBJ2-2
D: -
size: -
V: TRBV5-4

CDR3: CASSLKNSPLHF
DNA: TGTGCCAGCAGCTTGAAAAATTCACCCCTCCACTTT
J: TRBJ1-6
D: -
size: -
V: TRBV5-7

CDR3: CASSPRTKGYEQCF
DNA: TGTGCCAGCAGCCCAAGGACTAAGGGCTACGAGCAGTGCTTC
J: TRBJ2-7
D: -
size: -
V: TRBV2

CDR3: CASSLWDRVGGNTEAFF
DNA: TGTGCCAGCAGCTTATGGGACAGGGTAGGGGGAAACACTGAAGCTTTCTTT
J: TRBJ1-1
D: TRBD1
size: many
V: TRBV11-2

CDR3: CASSHGMAYEQYF
DNA: TGTGCCAGTAGTCACGGAATGGCCTACGAGCAGTACTTC
J: TRBJ2-7
D: -
size: -
V: TRBV19

CDR3: CASSLCPGTGSYNEQFF
DNA: TGTGCCAGCAGCCTCTGTCCCGGGACAGGGAGCTACAATGAGCAGTTCTTC
J: TRBJ2-1
D: TRBD1
size: -
V: TRBV7-9

CDR3: CASGSGLLPYGYTF
DNA: TGTGCTAGTGGTTCCGGCCTCCTCCCCTATGGCTACACCTTC
J: TRBJ1-2
D: -
size: -
V: TRBV12-5

CDR3: CASSLGLAGGSSYNEQFF
DNA: TGTGCCAGCAGCTTAGGGCTAGCGGGGGGTTCCTCCTACAATGAGCAGTTCTTC
J: TRBJ2-1
D: TRBD2
size: once
V: TRBV7-2

CDR3: CATSGLGTGKGQPQHF
DNA: TGTGCCACCAGCGGTCTCGGTACCGGGAAGGGTCAGCCCCAGCATTTT
J: TRBJ1-5
D: -
size: -
V: TRBV15

CDR3: CASSPQGAGGAGANVLTF
DNA: TGTGCCAGCAGCCCCCAAGGAGCGGGGGGGGCTGGGGCCAACGTCCTGACTTTC
J: TRBJ2-6
D: TRBD2
size: -
V: TRBV7-2

CDR3: CASSYGGPNTEAFF
DNA: TGTGCCAGCAGTTACGGGGGCCCGAACACTGAAGCTTTCTTT
J: TRBJ1-1
D: -
size: many
V: TRBV6-5

CDR3: CASSKRLAGSTDTQYF
DNA: TGTGCCAGCAGCAAGCGACTAGCGGGGAGCACAGATACGCAGTATTTT
J: TRBJ2-3
D: TRBD2
size: -
V: TRBV7-8

CDR3: CASSSKQGVITEAFF
DNA: TGTGCCAGCAGCTCCAAACAGGGGGTTATCACTGAAGCTTTCTTT
J: TRBJ1-1
D: TRBD1
size: -
V: TRBV7-9

CDR3: CASSPQEGPQNTEAFF
DNA: TGTGCCAGCAGCCCTCAGGAGGGCCCACAGAACACTGAAGCTTTCTTT
J: TRBJ1-1
D: -
size: -
V: TRBV7-9

CDR3: CATSRGLNTEAFF
DNA: TGTGCCACCAGCAGAGGTTTGAACACTGAAGCTTTCTTT
J: TRBJ1-1
D: -
size: many
V: TRBV15

CDR3: CATSDLSSGPQYF
DNA: TGTGCCACCAGTGATTTGAGTTCCGGACCCCAGTACTTC
J: TRBJ2-7
D: -
size: many
V: TRBV24-1

CDR3: CASSEGTGGLSGANVLTF
DNA: TGCGCCAGCAGTGAAGGGACAGGGGGCCTCTCTGGGGCCAACGTCCTGACTTTC
J: TRBJ2-6
D: TRBD1
size: -
V: TRBV10-1

CDR3: CASSDGGLLNEQFF
DNA: TGCGCCAGCAGTGACGGGGGACTACTCAATGAGCAGTTCTTC
J: TRBJ2-1
D: TRBD2
size: -
V: TRBV10-2

CDR3: CASSPDRGIVPQHF
DNA: TGTGCCAGCAGTCCGGACAGGGGGATTGTGCCCCAGCATTTT
J: TRBJ1-5
D: TRBD1
size: few
V: TRBV12-3/TRBV12-4

CDR3: CASHQRGLGTDTQYF
DNA: TGTGCCAGTCACCAGCGGGGATTGGGCACAGATACGCAGTATTTT
J: TRBJ2-3
D: TRBD2
size: -
V: TRBV7-8

CDR3: CATSRENPKGLAGGRNIQYF
DNA: TGTGCCACCAGCAGAGAAAACCCTAAGGGGCTAGCGGGAGGGCGTAACATTCAGTACTTC
J: TRBJ2-4
D: TRBD2
size: few
V: TRBV15

CDR3: CAIRWTSGGQETQYF
DNA: TGTGCCATCAGGTGGACTAGCGGGGGGCAAGAGACCCAGTACTTC
J: TRBJ2-5
D: TRBD2
size: -
V: TRBV10-3

CDR3: CASSEAVGSGYYEQYF
DNA: TGTGCCAGCAGTGAAGCGGTTGGGAGCGGATACTACGAGCAGTACTTC
J: TRBJ2-7
D: -
size: many
V: TRBV6-1

CDR3: CAWLDEGNTIYF
DNA: TGTGCCTGGCTTGACGAGGGAAACACCATATATTTT
J: TRBJ1-3
D: -
size: many
V: TRBV30

CDR3: CASSVGAGGPNEQFF
DNA: TGTGCCAGCAGCGTAGGTGCGGGGGGCCCAAATGAGCAGTTCTTC
J: TRBJ2-1
D: TRBD2
size: many
V: TRBV9

CDR3: CASSRSDSGSGEWETQYF
DNA: TGCGCCAGCAGCCGATCCGACTCAGGTTCAGGGGAATGGGAGACCCAGTACTTC
J: TRBJ2-5
D: -
size: -
V: TRBV4-1

CDR3: CSARVEANTQYF
DNA: TGCAGTGCTAGAGTCGAAGCAAATACGCAGTATTTT
J: TRBJ2-3
D: -
size: -
V: TRBV20-1

CDR3: CASSQDRGVEQYF
DNA: TGTGCCAGCAGCCAAGATCGGGGAGTGGAGCAGTACTTC
J: TRBJ2-7
D: -
size: once
V: TRBV2

CDR3: CASSDSRGTSTDTQYF
DNA: TGTGCCAGCAGTGACTCGAGGGGTACCAGCACAGATACGCAGTATTTT
J: TRBJ2-3
D: -
size: many
V: TRBV6-4

CDR3: CASTPDIITEAFF
DNA: TGTGCCAGTACCCCAGACATAATCACTGAAGCTTTCTTT
J: TRBJ1-1
D: -
size: -
V: TRBV19

CDR3: CATSDSKKGTDYGYTF
DNA: TGTGCCACCAGTGATTCCAAGAAGGGGACAGACTATGGCTACACCTTC
J: TRBJ1-2
D: TRBD1
size: many
V: TRBV24-1

CDR3: CATQGEGVDTQYF
DNA: TGTGCCACCCAGGGGGAGGGGGTGGATACGCAGTATTTT
J: TRBJ2-3
D: -
size: many
V: TRBV19

CDR3: CASSHRDNSYEQYF
DNA: TGTGCCAGTAGCCACAGGGACAACTCCTACGAGCAGTACTTC
J: TRBJ2-7
D: -
size: -
V: TRBV19

CDR3: CASSLGTGQFF
DNA: TGTGCCAGCAGCCTCGGGACAGGGCAGTTCTTC
J: TRBJ2-1
D: TRBD1
size: -
V: TRBV7-4

CDR3: CASSSPLWNEQFF
DNA: TGTGCCAGCAGCTCCCCTCTCTGGAATGAGCAGTTCTTC
J: TRBJ2-1
D: -
size: -
V: TRBV7-9

CDR3: CASRRDGDSYNEQFF
DNA: TGTGCCAGCAGACGAGACGGGGACTCCTACAATGAGCAGTTCTTC
J: TRBJ2-1
D: -
size: many
V: TRBV2